This T cell receptor beta chain was observed in a study of cytomegalovirus exposure and HLA in healthy donors. Findings of the study overall: Among TCR beta chains of equal frequency, HLA-associated ones were more clonally expanded in a later analysis. Later, TCR association rates were found to vary by HLA locus, highest for DRB1 and lowest for HLA-C.

Germline V CDR1 and CDR2: SGHAT, FQNNGV. Trimming pared 5 bases from V and 8 bases from J, leaving 10 bases between. The CDR3 is 12 amino acids. The PCR made use of 60 Vbeta and 13 Jbeta primers. The data were produced by immunoSEQ multiplex PCR, yet TCRdb's version contains in-frame clones alone and is incomplete. The profile covers some 150,000 clones, with roughly 70% appearing a single time and approximately 4% taken by the ten largest. As regards this clone: Antigen specificity is unknown.

The specimen sequenced was PBMCs. The clonotype was recovered from a man aged 50-59 years in good health and CMV-seropositive. The chain couples TRBV11-2 to TRBJ2-4, with D possibly being TRBD1 (6 bases). The CDR3 loop reads CASSPTGYIQYF. CDR3 in DNA: TGTGCCAGCAGCCCCACAGGGTACATTCAGTACTTC.